Sequencing of this TCR beta chain was carried out in a study of OX40 agonist ivuxolimab in advanced cancers. Study-level points and caveats: The antigens recognized by the expanded peripheral T cells, that is their antigen specificity, were not determined. There was clonal expansion of CD4+ and CD8+ blood T cells by week 6 at 0.1 to 3.0 mg/kg.

This table comes from immunoSEQ multiplex PCR, and its TCRdb copy is limited to in-frame clones, with some not included. The profile shows fewer than 80,000 clones, around four fifths of them singletons. V was pared by 4 bases and J by 6 bases, with 13 bases between. Germline V gene lookup returns CDR1 SGDLS and CDR2 YYNGEE. The CDR3 totals 14 residues. This clone came up a few times. The antigen remains undetermined. J is TRBJ2-2 and V is TRBV9; D possibly corresponds to TRBD2 (5 bases). Source: CD4+ or CD8+ T cells sorted from blood, taken in a trial of the OX40 agonist ivuxolimab. The sequence was obtained from an adult with an advanced solid tumor such as melanoma, head and neck, liver or kidney cancer. This chain's CDR3 is CASSPRPGAGELFF. The CDR3 bases are TGTGCCAGCAGCCCGAGACCCGGGGCCGGGGAGCTGTTTTTT. Together with reference TRBV9 and TRBJ2-2, the CDR3 gives the full variable domain: DSGVTQTPKHLITATGQRVTLRCSPRSGDLSVYWYQQSLDQGLQFLIQYYNGEERAKGNILERFSAQQFPDLHSELNLSSLELGDSALYFCASSPRPGAGELFFGEGSRLTVL.